This T cell receptor beta chain was sequenced in a study of STAT3 mutations in large granular lymphocyte leukemia. Study findings and constraints: At least one immunodominant TCR beta clonotype appeared in every T-cell large granular lymphocyte leukemia patient. In 6 of 18 patients, new TCR clonotypes emerged after therapy.

The ends lost 5 bases at V and 6 bases at J; junction bases unmatched: 11. CDR3 length: 15 amino acids. Per the germline V gene, CDR1 is MDHEN and CDR2 is SYDVKM. Comment on this clone: What it binds is not known.

Repertoires were generated with immunoSEQ multiplex PCR, while TCRdb's copy carries only in-frame clones and drops some. The table shows tens of thousands of clones, with 70% to 90% occurring only once. This clonotype originated in a human donor with T large granular lymphocyte leukemia. Some clones in this sample may be carry-over from other donors' samples. The V gene is TRBV28, the J gene TRBJ1-2, with 8 positions matching TRBD1. The sequenced sample was PBMCs. The CDR3 DNA sequence: TGTGCCAGCAGTGTGACTTCCAGGGGGCCCAATGGCTACACCTTC. Translation: CASSVTSRGPNGYTF.